What follows is one T cell receptor beta chain and its context. Its antigen is unidentified. In preparing the TRB cDNA libraries, 5' RACE with UMI labels was used. Using the 5' RACE reads, TCRdb records one entry per CDR3 protein without DNA. The sample has tens of thousands of distinct CDR3 sequences; the top ten hold 0.62%. The data were obtained in a study of CXCR3-negative and CXCR3-positive naive CD8 T cells. The CDR3 length is 14 residues. The germline gives CDR1 MNHEY, CDR2 SVGEGT. General observations from the study: Compared with CXCR3-negative naive cells, CXCR3-positive naive cells showed more hydrophobic TRB CDR3s.

The receptor was isolated from a human donor in good health. Some clones in this sample may be carry-over from other donors' samples. V usage is TRBV6-2 or TRBV6-3 and J usage is TRBJ2-5. Sequencing used naive CXCR3+ CD8+ T cells from blood. Subset here: CD45RO-CCR7+CD27+CD95- naive CD8+ T cells expressing CXCR3 (TNR3+). The CDR3 reads CASSYSRGSETQYF.